This is a list of T cell receptor beta chains from one sample in a study of blood T cell repertoires in COVID-19. TCRdb's table, derived via immunoSEQ multiplex PCR, lists solely in-frame clones and lacks some. The profile covers 45,000 to 55,000 clones, with roughly 88% appearing a single time and 2.5% to 4% taken by the ten largest. The sample consisted of peripheral blood. The receptors were sampled from a human donor in a cohort sampled during active COVID-19. Each CDR3 is given with its conserved first and last residue. The D gene is left open where the match is weak. Only some rows state a clone size, as once, few, many or a class for expanded clones.

d_call: NA; clone_size: NA; v_call: TRBV29-1; j_call: TRBJ2-4; cdr3_nt: TGCAGTGCCAGGACAGTCGGGAACATTCAGTACTTC; cdr3_aa: CSARTVGNIQYF
d_call: NA; clone_size: NA; v_call: TRBV6-5; j_call: TRBJ1-2; cdr3_nt: TGTGCCAGCAGACCCCAGGGTAGGAACTATGGCTACACCTTC; cdr3_aa: CASRPQGRNYGYTF
d_call: TRBD1; clone_size: once; v_call: TRBV18; j_call: TRBJ1-5; cdr3_nt: TGTGCCAGCTCACCACAGAACAGGGGCAGTCAGCCCCAGCATTTT; cdr3_aa: CASSPQNRGSQPQHF
d_call: NA; clone_size: NA; v_call: TRBV7-9; j_call: TRBJ1-6; cdr3_nt: TGTGCCAGCAGCAACTCCCAGGGGCTACCCCTCCACTTT; cdr3_aa: CASSNSQGLPLHF
d_call: NA; clone_size: once; v_call: TRBV24-1; j_call: TRBJ2-1; cdr3_nt: TGTGCCACCAGTGATCCCGGGAAGAGCAGGATTTTCAATGAGCAGTTCTTC; cdr3_aa: CATSDPGKSRIFNEQFF
d_call: TRBD2; clone_size: NA; v_call: TRBV6-5; j_call: TRBJ2-1; cdr3_nt: TGTGCCAGCAGCATAGCGGGCCAATACAATGAGCAGTTCTTC; cdr3_aa: CASSIAGQYNEQFF
d_call: TRBD1; clone_size: NA; v_call: TRBV6-5; j_call: TRBJ1-4; cdr3_nt: TGTGCCAGCAGTCGGGGGACAGGAACTAATGAAAAACTGTTTTTT; cdr3_aa: CASSRGTGTNEKLFF
d_call: TRBD1; clone_size: NA; v_call: TRBV5-1; j_call: TRBJ2-5; cdr3_nt: TGCGCCAGCAGCTTTTTTCGGACAGGGGCATCGGAGACCCAGTACTTC; cdr3_aa: CASSFFRTGASETQYF
d_call: TRBD2; clone_size: NA; v_call: TRBV2; j_call: TRBJ2-7; cdr3_nt: TGTGCCAGCAGTTTGGGGACTAGCGGGAGTGCGTACGAGCAGTACTTC; cdr3_aa: CASSLGTSGSAYEQYF
d_call: TRBD2; clone_size: NA; v_call: TRBV9; j_call: TRBJ2-3; cdr3_nt: TGTGCCAGCAGCGTAGGAGCGGGAGCTCCTAGCACAGATACGCAGTATTTT; cdr3_aa: CASSVGAGAPSTDTQYF
d_call: NA; clone_size: NA; v_call: TRBV5-1; j_call: TRBJ2-7; cdr3_nt: TGCGCCAGCAGCTTGGACAGAGATTCCTACGAGCAGTACTTC; cdr3_aa: CASSLDRDSYEQYF
d_call: TRBD1; clone_size: NA; v_call: TRBV2; j_call: TRBJ1-3; cdr3_nt: TGTGCCAGCAGGGGGACAGCGAGAAACACCATATATTTT; cdr3_aa: CASRGTARNTIYF
d_call: NA; clone_size: NA; v_call: TRBV11-2; j_call: TRBJ1-4; cdr3_nt: TGTGCCACCCGGGGGACTAATGAAAAACTGTTTTTT; cdr3_aa: CATRGTNEKLFF
d_call: TRBD1; clone_size: NA; v_call: TRBV13; j_call: TRBJ2-3; cdr3_nt: TGTGCCAGCAGCCAGCAGGGGGTAGATACGCAGTATTTT; cdr3_aa: CASSQQGVDTQYF
d_call: TRBD1; clone_size: NA; v_call: TRBV5-1; j_call: TRBJ1-5; cdr3_nt: TGCGCCAGCAGCCGACAGGGGGGAAGCAATCAGCCCCAGCATTTT; cdr3_aa: CASSRQGGSNQPQHF
d_call: TRBD1; clone_size: NA; v_call: TRBV5-1; j_call: TRBJ1-1; cdr3_nt: TGCGCCAGCAGATGGCAGGGGGCTTTGAACACTGAAGCTTTCTTT; cdr3_aa: CASRWQGALNTEAFF
d_call: TRBD1; clone_size: NA; v_call: TRBV7-3; j_call: TRBJ2-3; cdr3_nt: TGTGCCAGCAGCTTAGGGACAGAAGGGGCAGATACGCAGTATTTT; cdr3_aa: CASSLGTEGADTQYF
d_call: NA; clone_size: NA; v_call: TRBV6-5; j_call: TRBJ1-2; cdr3_nt: TGTGCCAGCAAGACCTTGGAGGGAGCCTTTGGCTACACCTTC; cdr3_aa: CASKTLEGAFGYTF
d_call: TRBD2; clone_size: NA; v_call: TRBV9; j_call: TRBJ2-3; cdr3_nt: TGTGCCAGCAGCGTAGGCAGCGGGGCTAGCACAGATACGCAGTATTTT; cdr3_aa: CASSVGSGASTDTQYF
d_call: TRBD1; clone_size: NA; v_call: TRBV14; j_call: TRBJ2-5; cdr3_nt: TGTGCCAGCAGCCCAAGGACAGGGCAAGAGACCCAGTACTTC; cdr3_aa: CASSPRTGQETQYF
d_call: NA; clone_size: NA; v_call: TRBV9; j_call: TRBJ1-5; cdr3_nt: TGTGCCAGCAGCGTAGCAGGGATCGATCAGCCCCAGCATTTT; cdr3_aa: CASSVAGIDQPQHF
d_call: NA; clone_size: NA; v_call: TRBV9; j_call: TRBJ1-2; cdr3_nt: TGTGCCAGCAGCCCCCCGGGGGGGACAAAGGTGAACTATGGCTACACCTTC; cdr3_aa: CASSPPGGTKVNYGYTF
d_call: TRBD2; clone_size: NA; v_call: TRBV19; j_call: TRBJ2-3; cdr3_nt: TGTGCCAGTAGTAGGGGGACTAGTTCTGCTGGCACAGATACGCAGTATTTT; cdr3_aa: CASSRGTSSAGTDTQYF
d_call: NA; clone_size: NA; v_call: TRBV21-1; j_call: TRBJ2-3; cdr3_nt: TGTGCCAGCAGCAAGTGGCGCGGGAGAACCAAAACTAGCACAGATACGCAGTATTTT; cdr3_aa: CASSKWRGRTKTSTDTQYF
d_call: NA; clone_size: NA; v_call: TRBV11-2; j_call: TRBJ2-7; cdr3_nt: TGTGCCAGCAGCTTATCGCCTTGGCAAACTAGGTACGAGCAGTACTTC; cdr3_aa: CASSLSPWQTRYEQYF
d_call: TRBD1; clone_size: NA; v_call: TRBV7-3; j_call: TRBJ2-5; cdr3_nt: TGTGCCAGCAGCCTCGGGACAGGGCAAGAGACCCAGTACTTC; cdr3_aa: CASSLGTGQETQYF
d_call: TRBD2; clone_size: NA; v_call: TRBV27; j_call: TRBJ2-7; cdr3_nt: TGTGCCAGCAGTCCCGGACTAGCGGGGAGAGAGCAGTACTTC; cdr3_aa: CASSPGLAGREQYF
d_call: TRBD1; clone_size: NA; v_call: TRBV4-1; j_call: TRBJ2-3; cdr3_nt: TGCGCCAGCAGCCAAGTAGGGACAGGGGGAACAGATACGCAGTATTTT; cdr3_aa: CASSQVGTGGTDTQYF
d_call: TRBD2; clone_size: NA; v_call: TRBV7-9; j_call: TRBJ2-7; cdr3_nt: TGTGCCAGCAGCCTCGGCGGGGGGGGCTACGAGCAGTACTTC; cdr3_aa: CASSLGGGGYEQYF
d_call: TRBD2; clone_size: once; v_call: TRBV7-9; j_call: TRBJ2-7; cdr3_nt: TGTGCCAGCAGCCCCGGACTAGCGGGAAGGGGCTCCTACGAGCAGTACTTC; cdr3_aa: CASSPGLAGRGSYEQYF
d_call: TRBD2; clone_size: NA; v_call: TRBV5-6; j_call: TRBJ2-7; cdr3_nt: TGTGCCAGCAGCTTGTCGGGCACTAGCGGGATCGGGGAGCAGTACTTC; cdr3_aa: CASSLSGTSGIGEQYF
d_call: NA; clone_size: once; v_call: TRBV10-2; j_call: TRBJ2-6; cdr3_nt: TGCGCCAGCAGTGAGTCGACATGGACAGCATACTCTGGGGCCAACGTCCTGACTTTC; cdr3_aa: CASSESTWTAYSGANVLTF
d_call: TRBD2; clone_size: NA; v_call: TRBV28; j_call: TRBJ2-7; cdr3_nt: TGTGCCAGCAGAGGCGGGAGCGCGCGTGTGTACGAGCAGTACTTC; cdr3_aa: CASRGGSARVYEQYF
d_call: TRBD2; clone_size: NA; v_call: TRBV5-8; j_call: TRBJ2-7; cdr3_nt: TGTGCCAGCAGCTTCCGGGCGGGAGCGAAGTACTTC; cdr3_aa: CASSFRAGAKYF
d_call: NA; clone_size: NA; v_call: TRBV18; j_call: TRBJ1-6; cdr3_nt: TGTGCCAGCTCACTTGACTCCCAAGGAAATTCACCCCTCCACTTT; cdr3_aa: CASSLDSQGNSPLHF
d_call: NA; clone_size: NA; v_call: TRBV11-3; j_call: TRBJ2-1; cdr3_nt: TGTGCCAGCAGCTTAGAGGCGGGCCCGCGGAATGAGCAGTTCTTC; cdr3_aa: CASSLEAGPRNEQFF
d_call: NA; clone_size: NA; v_call: TRBV5-5; j_call: TRBJ1-5; cdr3_nt: TGTGCCAGCAGCTTGGGGGGGCTAAGCAATCAGCCCCAGCATTTT; cdr3_aa: CASSLGGLSNQPQHF
d_call: NA; clone_size: NA; v_call: TRBV29-1; j_call: TRBJ1-1; cdr3_nt: TGCAGCGTCCGGGGGAGGCTGCACCCCACTGAAGCTTTCTTT; cdr3_aa: CSVRGRLHPTEAFF
d_call: NA; clone_size: once; v_call: TRBV5-1; j_call: TRBJ1-2; cdr3_nt: TGCGCCAGCAGCTTCAATGGGCAGGGCGGAGGCTACACCTTC; cdr3_aa: CASSFNGQGGGYTF
d_call: NA; clone_size: NA; v_call: TRBV7-8; j_call: TRBJ2-1; cdr3_nt: TGTGCCAGCAAACCGGGACATTCCTCCAATGAGCAGTTCTTC; cdr3_aa: CASKPGHSSNEQFF
d_call: TRBD1; clone_size: NA; v_call: TRBV5-6; j_call: TRBJ2-6; cdr3_nt: TGTGCCAGCAGCTTGGCGGGGACAGGTTTCTCTGGGGCCAACGTCCTGACTTTC; cdr3_aa: CASSLAGTGFSGANVLTF
d_call: NA; clone_size: NA; v_call: TRBV28; j_call: TRBJ2-4; cdr3_nt: TGTGCCAGCGACTGGGGAGGCAAAAACATTCAGTACTTC; cdr3_aa: CASDWGGKNIQYF
d_call: TRBD2; clone_size: few; v_call: TRBV7-9; j_call: TRBJ2-7; cdr3_nt: TGTGCCAGCAGCCGTTGGACTAGCGGGTACGGTGGCGAGCAGTACTTC; cdr3_aa: CASSRWTSGYGGEQYF
d_call: TRBD1; clone_size: NA; v_call: TRBV24-1; j_call: TRBJ1-2; cdr3_nt: TGTGCCACCAGCGCGACAGGGACGTCTGGCTACACCTTC; cdr3_aa: CATSATGTSGYTF
d_call: NA; clone_size: NA; v_call: TRBV10-3; j_call: TRBJ2-5; cdr3_nt: TGTGCCATCAGTGTGGGCGGGACCCAAGAGACCCAGTACTTC; cdr3_aa: CAISVGGTQETQYF
d_call: NA; clone_size: NA; v_call: TRBV19; j_call: TRBJ2-1; cdr3_nt: TGTGCCAGTAGTATTGTAGCGGAACTCTACAATGAGCAGTTCTTC; cdr3_aa: CASSIVAELYNEQFF
d_call: NA; clone_size: NA; v_call: TRBV5-4; j_call: TRBJ2-7; cdr3_nt: TGTGCCAGCAGCTTAGAACTAACCTACGAGCAGTACTTC; cdr3_aa: CASSLELTYEQYF
d_call: TRBD1; clone_size: once; v_call: TRBV7-9; j_call: TRBJ2-1; cdr3_nt: TGTGCCAGCAGCTCAAACAGGGGCCCCACGGCGAGGATCAATGAGCAGTTCTTC; cdr3_aa: CASSSNRGPTARINEQFF
d_call: TRBD2; clone_size: few; v_call: TRBV5-4; j_call: TRBJ2-2; cdr3_nt: TGTGCCAGCAGCCCCGGCGGAGGAGCGGGAGTCCTCACCGGGGAGCTGTTTTTT; cdr3_aa: CASSPGGGAGVLTGELFF
d_call: NA; clone_size: NA; v_call: TRBV30; j_call: TRBJ2-7; cdr3_nt: TGTGCCTGGAGTGACATGTCTCAGAACTACGAGCAGTACTTC; cdr3_aa: CAWSDMSQNYEQYF